Sequencing of this T cell receptor (beta chain) was carried out in a study of blood T cell repertoires in COVID-19. The germline V gene has CDR1 MNHEY and CDR2 SVGEGT. With 4 bases removed from V and 4 bases from J, the gap between germline ends came to 8 bases. The CDR3 sequence is 12 residues long. This clone was seen a few times. Sequencing used immunoSEQ multiplex PCR; TCRdb keeps in-frame clones, though not all of them. The sample lists 150,000 to 180,000 clones, about three quarters occurring once. What was sequenced was peripheral blood. The chain joins TRBV6-2 or TRBV6-3 to TRBJ2-7; perhaps TRBD1 as D (5 bases). The sequence was obtained from a man older than 75 with acute or convalescent COVID-19. Here the CDR3 DNA reads TGTGCCAGCAGTTCCACAGGATACGAGCAGTACTTC. The encoded protein is CASSSTGYEQYF.